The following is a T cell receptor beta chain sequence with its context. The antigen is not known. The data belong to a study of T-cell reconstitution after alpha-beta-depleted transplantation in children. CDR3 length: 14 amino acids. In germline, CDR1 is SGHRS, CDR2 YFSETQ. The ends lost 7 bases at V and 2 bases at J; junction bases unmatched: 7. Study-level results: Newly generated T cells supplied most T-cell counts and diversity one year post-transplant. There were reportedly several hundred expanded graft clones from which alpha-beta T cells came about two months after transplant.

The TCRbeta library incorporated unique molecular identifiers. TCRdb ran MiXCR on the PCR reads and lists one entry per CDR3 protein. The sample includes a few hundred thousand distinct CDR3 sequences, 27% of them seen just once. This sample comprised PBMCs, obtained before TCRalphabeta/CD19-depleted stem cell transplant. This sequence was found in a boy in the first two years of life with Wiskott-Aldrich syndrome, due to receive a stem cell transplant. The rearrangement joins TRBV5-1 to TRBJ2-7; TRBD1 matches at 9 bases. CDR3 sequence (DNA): TGCGCCAGCGGAGAGACAGGGGGGACCTACGAGCAGTACTTC. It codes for CASGETGGTYEQYF.